This T cell receptor beta chain was captured in a study of T-cell memory formation after mild COVID-19. Study conclusions and caveats: Later expanders leaned CD4+, whereas day 15 to 85 contracting clones were balanced CD4/CD8. For contracting clones, CD4+ ones sat mainly in CM and EM, CD8+ in EMRA. The pre-infection memory compartment contained some responding clones, suggesting cross-reactive memory joined.

Trimming removed 4 bases at V and 0 bases at J, with 7 bases between. The CDR3 totals 14 residues. In germline, CDR1 is SNHLY, CDR2 FYNNEI. Libraries for TCRalpha and TCRbeta carried sample barcodes and unique molecular identifiers via 5'RACE. TCRdb analysed the 5' RACE reads with MiXCR anew, one entry per CDR3 protein. The repertoire holds about 350,000 distinct CDR3 sequences, with 25% to 30% as singletons. The count of this clonotype is one. As yet, its antigen is unknown. Sequenced material: PBMCs or a T cell subset sorted from them (not recorded which). The chain carries TRBV2 and TRBJ1-3; D remains unclear. The sequence derives from an adult woman who had mild COVID-19 (a few samples of this study predate the infection). Cell type and time point are not known. CDR3 protein: CASSAGSSGNTIYF. Written as DNA, the CDR3 is TGTGCCAGCAGTGCGGGGAGCTCTGGAAACACCATATATTTT.